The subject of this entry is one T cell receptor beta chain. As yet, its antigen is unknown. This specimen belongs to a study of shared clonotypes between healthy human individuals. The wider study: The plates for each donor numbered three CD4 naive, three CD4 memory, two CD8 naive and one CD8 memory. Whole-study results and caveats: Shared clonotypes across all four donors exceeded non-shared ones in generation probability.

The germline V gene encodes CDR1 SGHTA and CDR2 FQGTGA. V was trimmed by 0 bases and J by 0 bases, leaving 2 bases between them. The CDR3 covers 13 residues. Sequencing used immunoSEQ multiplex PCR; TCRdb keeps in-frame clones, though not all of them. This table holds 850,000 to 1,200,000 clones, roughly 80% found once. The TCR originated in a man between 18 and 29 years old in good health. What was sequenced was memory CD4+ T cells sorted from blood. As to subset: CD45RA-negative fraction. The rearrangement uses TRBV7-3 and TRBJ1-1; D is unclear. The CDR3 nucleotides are TGTGCCAGCAGCTTAACAATGAACACTGAAGCTTTCTTT. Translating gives CASSLTMNTEAFF. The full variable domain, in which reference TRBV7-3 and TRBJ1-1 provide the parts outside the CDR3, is GAGVSQTPSNKVTEKGKYVELRCDPISGHTALYWYRQSLGQGPEFLIYFQGTGAADDSGLPNDRFFAVRPEGSVSTLKIQRTERGDSAVYLCASSLTMNTEAFFGQGTRLTVV.